A selection of T cell receptor beta chains follows, all from one sample in a study of blood T cell repertoires in COVID-19. Sequencing used immunoSEQ multiplex PCR; TCRdb keeps in-frame clones, though not all of them. The table has hundreds of thousands of clones, roughly 89% seen once. Sequencing used peripheral blood. These receptors all stem from a man in his late teens or twenties with COVID-19, enrolled during active disease. CDR3s include the opening cysteine and the closing phenylalanine or tryptophan. The order of the fields is clone size, V gene, CDR3 length, J gene, D gene, CDR3 DNA, CDR3 protein. A D gene is named only where the DNA matches it firmly. Rows may omit the clone size; those that give it use once, few, many or a size class.

many	TRBV4-1	15	TRBJ1-2	-	TGCGCCAGCAGCCACCCGAGGACAGATCTTTATGGCTACACCTTC	CASSHPRTDLYGYTF
-	TRBV6-6	15	TRBJ1-6	-	TGTGCCAGCAGTTACTCGGACGGGAATAATTCACCCCTCCACTTT	CASSYSDGNNSPLHF
-	TRBV19	17	TRBJ2-6	-	TGTGCCAGTAGTACCGTGGGAGGAATCTCTGGGGCCAACGTCCTGACTTTC	CASSTVGGISGANVLTF
once	TRBV6-5	16	TRBJ2-6	-	TGTGCCAGCAGTTCCCACGGACTCTCTGGGGCCAACGTCCTGACTTTC	CASSSHGLSGANVLTF
-	TRBV7-2	19	TRBJ2-1	TRBD2	TGTGCCAGCAGCTCGCATATTAGCGGGAGGCGAATCTCCTACAATGAGCAGTTCTTC	CASSSHISGRRISYNEQFF
-	TRBV19	14	TRBJ2-1	TRBD2	TGTGCCAGTAGCCCCGGGACTAGCGGGGGGGAGCAGTTCTTC	CASSPGTSGGEQFF
-	TRBV5-6	15	TRBJ2-7	TRBD2	TGTGCCAGCAGCCCCCTAGCGGGAGGAGGCTACGAGCAGTACTTC	CASSPLAGGGYEQYF
-	TRBV9	14	TRBJ2-3	TRBD2	TGTGCCAGCAGCGTTCGGACTAGACCAGATACGCAGTATTTT	CASSVRTRPDTQYF
-	TRBV19	10	TRBJ1-2	-	TGTGCCAGTAGGGGTTCGACAGAGATCTTC	CASRGSTEIF
-	TRBV3-1/TRBV3-2	13	TRBJ2-3	-	TGTGCCAGCAGCCAAGATAGCGCAGATACGCAGTATTTT	CASSQDSADTQYF
-	TRBV3-1/TRBV3-2	11	TRBJ2-1	TRBD2	TGTGCCAGCAGCCAGGGACTAGTTAGGTTCTTC	CASSQGLVRFF
-	TRBV3-1/TRBV3-2	12	TRBJ1-4	-	TGTGCCAGCAGTCACACCAGTGAAAAACTGTTTTTT	CASSHTSEKLFF
few	TRBV7-9	14	TRBJ2-5	TRBD2	TGTGCCAGCAGCTTGGGAGGGGTCCAAGAGACCCAGTACTTC	CASSLGGVQETQYF
-	TRBV7-8	14	TRBJ2-5	-	TGTGCCAGCAGCTACGGGGTGACTCAAGAGACCCAGTACTTC	CASSYGVTQETQYF
-	TRBV6-1	15	TRBJ1-1	-	TGTGCCAGCAGTGAAGAGGCCAGGGTGAACACTGAAGCTTTCTTT	CASSEEARVNTEAFF
once	TRBV20-1	11	TRBJ2-7	-	TGCAGTGTTCGGGGGTCCTACGAGCAGTACTTC	CSVRGSYEQYF
-	TRBV5-4	16	TRBJ2-1	TRBD2	TGTGCCAGCAGCTTGGATAGCGGGAGGCCGGGTAATGAGCAGTTCTTC	CASSLDSGRPGNEQFF
-	TRBV19	13	TRBJ2-7	-	TGTGCCAGTAGTCCCGCGGGGCCCTACGAGCAGTACTTC	CASSPAGPYEQYF
few	TRBV5-1	16	TRBJ2-7	TRBD2	TGCGCCAGCAGCTTGGGGTCTAGCGGGGGATATGGCGAGCAGTACTTC	CASSLGSSGGYGEQYF
-	TRBV7-9	16	TRBJ2-1	-	TGTGCCAGCAGCTTAGTTACGGGGGGCGCCTACAATGAGCAGTTCTTC	CASSLVTGGAYNEQFF
-	TRBV7-2	13	TRBJ1-2	-	TGTGCCAGCAGCTTCCACAGCCAGATCGGCTACACCTTC	CASSFHSQIGYTF
-	TRBV5-1	14	TRBJ2-7	-	TGCGCCAGCAGCTTGGGACAGTCTTACTACGAGCAGTACTTC	CASSLGQSYYEQYF
-	TRBV5-1	16	TRBJ1-3	-	TGCGCCAGCAGCCCCCGCGCAGGGAAATCTGGAAACACCATATATTTT	CASSPRAGKSGNTIYF
-	TRBV30	13	TRBJ2-7	TRBD2	TGTGCCTGGAGTGAAGCGGGAGTCTACGAGCAGTACTTC	CAWSEAGVYEQYF
-	TRBV5-6	16	TRBJ1-3	TRBD1	TGTGCCAGCAGCTGGGACAGGGGGCGCGCTGGAAACACCATATATTTT	CASSWDRGRAGNTIYF
-	TRBV28	16	TRBJ1-6	-	TGTGCCAGCAGTCTGAGGGTGATGTGGGGAGGATCACCCCTCCACTTT	CASSLRVMWGGSPLHF
-	TRBV6-5	14	TRBJ2-7	-	TGTGCCAGCAGCTTGGACACAAGATCTTACGAGCAGTACTTC	CASSLDTRSYEQYF
few	TRBV6-5	13	TRBJ1-1	-	TGTGCCAGCACCGGGTTTGGAGGTACTGAAGCTTTCTTT	CASTGFGGTEAFF
-	TRBV12-3/TRBV12-4	13	TRBJ2-7	TRBD1	TGTGCCAGCAGCAGGACAGGGGACTACGAGCAGTACTTC	CASSRTGDYEQYF
-	TRBV3-1/TRBV3-2	15	TRBJ2-7	-	TGTGCCAGCAGCCAAGGGGGGGGCGGTTTTTACGAGCAGTACTTC	CASSQGGGGFYEQYF
-	TRBV5-8	17	TRBJ2-3	-	TGTGCCAGCAGCTTGAATCGAGTGGTAATACGCACAGATACGCAGTATTTT	CASSLNRVVIRTDTQYF
once	TRBV18	14	TRBJ2-3	-	TGTGCCAGCTCAGTAACAGGGTCCACAGATACGCAGTATTTT	CASSVTGSTDTQYF
-	TRBV19	13	TRBJ2-7	-	TGTGCCAGTAGTGGGGGGGCGGAGTACGAGCAGTACTTC	CASSGGAEYEQYF
-	TRBV19	13	TRBJ1-2	TRBD1	TGTGCCAGTAGCCAACTACAGGGGGCAAAGATCACCTTC	CASSQLQGAKITF
-	TRBV7-2	15	TRBJ2-2	TRBD1	TGTGCCAGCAGCTTAATTAGGGGGCACACCGGGGAGCTGTTTTTT	CASSLIRGHTGELFF
many	TRBV19	16	TRBJ2-3	TRBD2	TGTGCCAGTAGTAACCCTAGCGGGAGGTTGACAGATACGCAGTATTTT	CASSNPSGRLTDTQYF
-	TRBV12-3/TRBV12-4	13	TRBJ1-1	-	TGTGCCAGCAGTCCACGGGACACACTAGAGGCTTTCTTT	CASSPRDTLEAFF